Each of the 18 T cell receptor beta chains below was sequenced from the same sample in a study of CD8+ T cells in alopecia areata. Treatment given: oral pan-JAK inhibitor, 5-10 mg twice daily. The authors extracted RNA and reverse transcribed it into cDNA as the sequencing template. The method was immunoSEQ multiplex PCR; TCRdb's version includes in-frame clones alone and lacks a portion of them. The sample consists of about 160,000 clones, just over 65% of them appearing once. Specimen: CD4+ T cells sorted from blood, collected at week 4, from a patient treated with tofacitinib. These receptors originate from a human donor with alopecia areata.

This clone was seen more than once but under ten times. The rearrangement links TRBV10-2 to TRBJ2-5; the match to TRBD1 covers 8 bases. V lost 7 bases, J lost 2 bases, and 9 bases stayed unmatched. There are 15 residues in the CDR3. Germline-derived CDR1 and CDR2 are WSHSY and SAAADI. CDR3 bases: TGCGCCAGCACTAATAAAGGGACAGGACAAGAGACCCAGTACTTC. This sequence encodes CASTNKGTGQETQYF.

V and J are TRBV7-2 and TRBJ2-5, with D perhaps being TRBD1 or TRBD2 (6 bases each). Germline CDR1 is SGHTA and CDR2 is FQGNSA. The germline V and J ends were trimmed by 5 bases and 2 bases, with 12 bases remaining between them. This CDR3 region has 14 residues. The DNA of the CDR3 is TGTGCCAGCAGCCGACTAGGGGGGCAAGAGACCCAGTACTTC. Protein product: CASSRLGGQETQYF. The full variable domain, completed using reference TRBV7-2 and TRBJ2-5, is GAGVSQSPSNKVTEKGKDVELRCDPISGHTALYWYRQSLGQGLEFLIYFQGNSAPDKSGLPSDRFSAERTGGSVSTLTIQRTQQEDSAVYLCASSRLGGQETQYFGPGTRLLVL.

This clone was seen a handful of times. The chain carries TRBV10-3 and TRBJ2-1; D gene ambiguous. The CDR3 length is 14 residues. Germline V CDR1 and CDR2: ENHRY, SYGVKD. V lost 7 bases to trimming and J lost 4 bases, with 14 bases between them. Here the CDR3 reads CAITLSETYNEQFF. The CDR3 bases are TGTGCCATCACCTTGAGCGAAACTTACAATGAGCAGTTCTTC.

The J gene is TRBJ1-2, the V gene TRBV4-1; no clear D. CDR3 length: 14 residues. The germline V gene has CDR1 MGHRA and CDR2 YSYEKL. V lost 5 bases to trimming and J lost 7 bases, with 17 bases between them. The CDR3 here is CASSSQRERGGYTF. CDR3 bases: TGCGCCAGCAGCTCCCAGCGCGAGAGAGGTGGCTACACCTTC.

This clone was observed once. Other DNA sequences of this sample code for an identical CDR3. The V and J genes are TRBV5-4 and TRBJ2-7, with TRBD1 identical over 8 bases. The CDR3 spans 15 residues. The ends lost 4 bases at V and 3 bases at J; junction bases unmatched: 9. The germline CDR1 and CDR2 sequences are SGHNT and YYREEE (reference sequence). CDR3 in DNA: TGTGCCAGCAGCCCTGGACAGGGCCTCGGCTACGAGCAGTACTTC. Its protein is CASSPGQGLGYEQYF.

The chain links TRBV7-2 to TRBJ2-1, with D hard to call. The CDR3 is 14 amino acids. Trimming removed 0 bases from V and 3 bases from J, with 6 bases in between. CDR1 SGHTA and CDR2 FQGNSA come from the germline V gene. Here the CDR3 DNA reads TGTGCCAGCAGCTTAGCGTTCAACTACAATGAGCAGTTCTTC. Translation: CASSLAFNYNEQFF.

The chain uses TRBV4-3 and TRBJ2-5; D not certain. Germline loops: CDR1 LGHNA, CDR2 YSLEER. This CDR3 is 16 amino acids long. Trimming stripped 0 bases from V and 0 bases from J, with 11 bases between. CDR3 in DNA: TGCGCCAGCAGCCAAGATCTCGCAGGCTACCAAGAGACCCAGTACTTC. Translating gives CASSQDLAGYQETQYF.

J is TRBJ2-5 and V is TRBV7-9; D is possibly TRBD1 or TRBD2 (5 bases each). Germline V lookup: CDR1 SEHNR, CDR2 FQNEAQ (reference sequence). The CDR3 is 15 amino acids. V lost 4 bases and J lost 7, with 19 bases in between. The CDR3: CASSSGTFEEATQYF. CDR3 nucleotide sequence: TGTGCCAGCAGCTCCGGGACCTTTGAAGAAGCGACCCAGTACTTC.

This chain uses TRBV2 with TRBJ2-7, with 9 bases aligning to TRBD1. The CDR3 contains 14 residues. V shed 8 bases, J shed 1 base, and the junction held 6 bases outside the gene matches. Germline assignment: CDR1 SNHLY and CDR2 FYNNEI. The CDR3 DNA reads as TGTGCCAGCCATCTGGGGACAGGGTCCTACGAGCAGTACTTC. This codes for CASHLGTGSYEQYF.

This chain connects TRBV29-1 to TRBJ2-2; weak D call: TRBD1 (6 bases). Germline V CDR1 and CDR2: SQVTM, ANQGSEA. The CDR3 has 13 residues. V was shortened by 4 bases and J by 5 bases, with 11 bases between the two germline ends. CDR3 sequence reads: CSVGTAPTGELFF. In DNA, the CDR3 is TGCAGCGTTGGGACAGCACCAACCGGGGAGCTGTTTTTT.

The chain employs TRBV30 and TRBJ2-2; D not certain. The CDR3 contains 12 residues. Trimming cost V 7 bases and J 5 bases, with 11 bases left between them. The V gene's germline CDR1 is GTSNPN and CDR2 SVGIG (reference sequence). The DNA of the CDR3 is TGTGCCTCCCGCCGAGGAACCGGGGAGCTGTTTTTT. It is translated as CASRRGTGELFF.

The chain has TRBV5-4 and TRBJ1-1; D possibly corresponds to TRBD1 (6 bases). The CDR3 consists of 15 residues. The V and J ends lost 4 bases and 1 base respectively, with 14 bases between them. Germline V gene lookup returns CDR1 SGHNT and CDR2 YYREEE (reference sequence). CDR3 in DNA: TGTGCCAGCAGCCCCGGGGGGGCCGGGAACACTGAAGCTTTCTTT. This translates into CASSPGGAGNTEAFF.

J is TRBJ2-2 and V is TRBV25-1, with TRBD1 as a possible D gene (6 bases). The CDR3 has 14 amino acids. Germline CDR1 reads MGHDK; CDR2 reads SYGVNS. Trimming removed 4 bases at V and 6 bases at J, with 12 bases between. The CDR3 region has the DNA TGTGCCAGCAGTGGAACAGGGATTGCCGGGGAGCTGTTTTTT. This codes for CASSGTGIAGELFF.

The chain links TRBV6-6 to TRBJ2-5; D call uncertain. Trimming pared 2 bases from V and 2 bases from J, leaving 12 bases between. Germline CDR1 is MNHNY and CDR2 is SVGAGI (reference sequence). This CDR3 region has 15 residues. The CDR3 region is CASSYDLLFQETQYF. The CDR3 DNA reads as TGTGCCAGCAGTTACGACTTACTCTTTCAAGAGACCCAGTACTTC.

J is TRBJ2-5 and V is TRBV29-1; D ambiguous. The V gene lost 8 bases and the J gene lost 5 bases, with 9 bases spanning the gap. This CDR3 contains 10 residues. From germline, CDR1 is SQVTM and CDR2 ANQGSEA. The CDR3: CSTLGETQYF. The CDR3 nucleotides are TGCAGCACACTGGGGGAGACCCAGTACTTC.

The rearrangement joins TRBV15 to TRBJ1-4, with 8 positions matching TRBD1. The CDR3 spans 12 residues. Per germline, CDR1 LNHNV and CDR2 YYDKDF (reference sequence). V was pared by 4 bases and J by 12 bases, with 4 bases of the junction left unmatched. The CDR3: CATSISDRELFF. The CDR3 nucleotides read TGTGCCACCAGCATTTCGGACAGGGAACTGTTTTTT. The full variable domain, completed using reference TRBV15 and TRBJ1-4, is DAMVIQNPRYQVTQFGKPVTLSCSQTLNHNVMYWYQQKSSQAPKLLFHYYDKDFNNEADTPDNFQSRRPNTSFCFLDIRSPGLGDTAMYLCATSISDRELFFGSGTQLSVL.

The chain links TRBV25-1 to TRBJ1-2; tentative D call: TRBD1 (6 bases). This CDR3 comprises 15 residues. With 2 bases removed from V and 2 bases from J, the gap between germline ends came to 12 bases. Germline V lookup: CDR1 MGHDK, CDR2 SYGVNS. This chain's CDR3 is CASSEEGDRNYGYTF. CDR3 bases: TGTGCCAGCAGTGAAGAGGGAGACAGGAACTATGGCTACACCTTC.

The V call is TRBV2, the J call TRBJ1-4, with D unclear. Germline CDR1 SNHLY, CDR2 FYNNEI. V was cut by 3 bases and J by 5 bases, with 7 bases left in between. CDR3 length equals 13 residues. The CDR3 sequence is CASSELRNEKLFF. The CDR3, as DNA: TGTGCCAGCAGTGAGCTTAGAAATGAAAAACTGTTTTTT.